The 3 T cell receptor beta chains given below trace back to one sample, sequenced in a study of early T cells in non-severe SARS-CoV-2 infection (TCRdb year 2021). The library was made by 5' RACE. TCRdb shows the sequencer as NextSeq 500. Using fastp at Q25 and MiXCR, TCRdb reprocessed the public reads and kept productive beta chains. Each CDR3 protein gets just one entry, which takes the most common genes and DNA from the rows behind it. The sample yields under 60,000 distinct CDR3 sequences; around 13% were counted once. The leading ten clones occupy 9.5% to 13% of the sample. Sequencing used whole blood. The receptors originated from an adult who was a healthcare worker with PCR-confirmed SARS-CoV-2 infection or an uninfected control (not recorded which).

The chain links TRBV6-6 to TRBJ2-7; the match to TRBD2 covers 10 bases. Per the germline V gene, CDR1 is MNHNY and CDR2 is SVGAGI (reference sequence). The CDR3 loop spans 15 amino acids. V was clipped by 7 bases and J by 1 base; unmatched bases: 7. CDR3 in amino acids: CASIGRLAGSYEQYF. CDR3 coding DNA: TGTGCCAGCATTGGGAGACTAGCGGGTTCCTACGAGCAGTACTTC.

This clonotype was detected ten times or more. The CDR3 nucleotides are TGCAGCGTTGAACTCAGGAACACTGAAGCTTTCTTT. It encodes CSVELRNTEAFF. The chain uses TRBV29-1 and TRBJ1-1; D unclear. Germline V gene data show CDR1 as SQVTM and CDR2 as ANQGSEA. CDR3 size: 12 residues. Trimming stripped 2 bases from V and 1 base from J, with 5 bases between.

The V gene is TRBV3-1, the J gene TRBJ2-1; D gene unclear. The CDR3 runs to 15 residues. V lost 0 bases and J lost 0, with 6 bases in between. Germline-derived CDR1 and CDR2 are LGHDT and YNNKEL (reference sequence). The chain's CDR3 is CASSQDRSSYNEQFF. For the CDR3, the DNA is TGTGCCAGCAGCCAAGATAGGAGCTCCTACAATGAGCAGTTCTTC.